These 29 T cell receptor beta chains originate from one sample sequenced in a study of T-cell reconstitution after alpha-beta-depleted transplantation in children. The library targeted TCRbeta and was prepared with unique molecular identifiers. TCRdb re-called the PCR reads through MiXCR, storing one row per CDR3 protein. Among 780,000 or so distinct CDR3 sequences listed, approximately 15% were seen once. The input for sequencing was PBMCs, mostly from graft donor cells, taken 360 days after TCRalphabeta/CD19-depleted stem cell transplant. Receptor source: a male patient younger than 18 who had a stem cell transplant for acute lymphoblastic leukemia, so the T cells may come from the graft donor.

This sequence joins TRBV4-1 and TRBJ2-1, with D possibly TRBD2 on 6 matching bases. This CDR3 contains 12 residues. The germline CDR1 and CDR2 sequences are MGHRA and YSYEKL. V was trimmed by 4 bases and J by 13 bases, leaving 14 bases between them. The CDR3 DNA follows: TGCGCCAGCAGCCGGGATTTAGCGGATCAGTTCTTC. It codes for CASSRDLADQFF.

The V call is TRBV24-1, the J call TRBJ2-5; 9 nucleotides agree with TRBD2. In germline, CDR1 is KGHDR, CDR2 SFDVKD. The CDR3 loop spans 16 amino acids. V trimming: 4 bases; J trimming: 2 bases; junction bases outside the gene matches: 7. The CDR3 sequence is CATSDSGLAKQETQYF. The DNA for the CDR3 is TGTGCCACCAGTGACTCAGGACTAGCGAAACAAGAGACCCAGTACTTC.

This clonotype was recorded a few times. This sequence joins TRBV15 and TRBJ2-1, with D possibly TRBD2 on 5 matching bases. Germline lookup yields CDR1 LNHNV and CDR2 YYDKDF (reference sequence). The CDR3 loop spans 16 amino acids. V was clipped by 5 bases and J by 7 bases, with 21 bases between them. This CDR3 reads CATSGESLGSVNEQFF. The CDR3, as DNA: TGTGCCACCAGCGGGGAATCACTAGGATCTGTAAATGAGCAGTTCTTC.

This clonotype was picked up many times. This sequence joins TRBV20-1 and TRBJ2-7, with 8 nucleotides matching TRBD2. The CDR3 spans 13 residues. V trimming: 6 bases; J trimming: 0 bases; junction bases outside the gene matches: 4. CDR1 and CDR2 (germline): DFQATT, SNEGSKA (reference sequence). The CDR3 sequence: CSARGRSSYEQYF. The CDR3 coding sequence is TGCAGTGCCCGCGGGAGGAGCTCCTACGAGCAGTACTTC.

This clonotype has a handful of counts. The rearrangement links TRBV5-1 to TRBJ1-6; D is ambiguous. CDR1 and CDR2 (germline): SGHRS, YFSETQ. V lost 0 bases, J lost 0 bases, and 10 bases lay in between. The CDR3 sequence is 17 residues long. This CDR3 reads CASSLDAGSSYNSPLHF. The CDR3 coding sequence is TGCGCCAGCAGCTTGGACGCCGGGAGCTCCTATAATTCACCCCTCCACTTT.

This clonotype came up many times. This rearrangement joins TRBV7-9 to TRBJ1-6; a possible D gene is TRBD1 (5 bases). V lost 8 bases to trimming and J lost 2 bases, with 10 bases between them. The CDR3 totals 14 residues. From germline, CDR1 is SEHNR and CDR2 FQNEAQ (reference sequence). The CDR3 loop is CASQRGAYNSPLHF. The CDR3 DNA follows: TGTGCCAGCCAAAGGGGCGCCTATAATTCACCCCTCCACTTT.

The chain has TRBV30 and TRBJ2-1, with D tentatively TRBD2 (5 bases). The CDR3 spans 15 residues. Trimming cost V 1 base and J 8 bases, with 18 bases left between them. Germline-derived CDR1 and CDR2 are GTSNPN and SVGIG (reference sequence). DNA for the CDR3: TGTGCCTGGAGTGCTGATGGCACCGGGATGCATGAGCAGTTCTTC. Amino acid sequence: CAWSADGTGMHEQFF.

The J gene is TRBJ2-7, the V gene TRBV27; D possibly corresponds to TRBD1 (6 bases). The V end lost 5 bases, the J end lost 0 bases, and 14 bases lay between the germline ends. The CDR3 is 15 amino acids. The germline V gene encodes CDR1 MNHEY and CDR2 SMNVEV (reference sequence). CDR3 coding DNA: TGTGCCAGCAGTCTACAGGGTCACAGCTCCTACGAGCAGTACTTC. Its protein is CASSLQGHSSYEQYF.

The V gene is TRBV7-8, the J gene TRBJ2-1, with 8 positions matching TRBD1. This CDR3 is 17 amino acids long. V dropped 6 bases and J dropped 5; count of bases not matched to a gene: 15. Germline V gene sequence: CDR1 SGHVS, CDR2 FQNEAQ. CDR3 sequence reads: CASSITLSGGANNEQFF. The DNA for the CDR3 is TGTGCCAGCAGTATCACTTTATCAGGGGGCGCAAACAATGAGCAGTTCTTC.

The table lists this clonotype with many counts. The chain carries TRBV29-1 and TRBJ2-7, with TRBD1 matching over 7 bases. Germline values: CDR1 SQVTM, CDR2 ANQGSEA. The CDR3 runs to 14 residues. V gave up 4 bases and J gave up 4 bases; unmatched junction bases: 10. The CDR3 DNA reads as TGCAGCGTTGTGTACCGGGACAGACTTTACGAGCAGTACTTC. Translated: CSVVYRDRLYEQYF.

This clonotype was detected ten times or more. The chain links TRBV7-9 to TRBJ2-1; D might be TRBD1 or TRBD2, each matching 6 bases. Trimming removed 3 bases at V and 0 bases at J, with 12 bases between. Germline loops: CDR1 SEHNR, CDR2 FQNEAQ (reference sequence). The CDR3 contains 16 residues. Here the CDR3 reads CASSFNREVSYNEQFF. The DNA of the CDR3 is TGTGCCAGCAGCTTTAACAGGGAGGTCTCCTACAATGAGCAGTTCTTC.

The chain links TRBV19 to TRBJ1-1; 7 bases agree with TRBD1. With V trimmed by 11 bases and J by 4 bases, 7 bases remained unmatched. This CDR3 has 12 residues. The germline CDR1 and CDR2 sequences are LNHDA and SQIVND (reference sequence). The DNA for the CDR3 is TGTGCCTGCCGACAGGGAGGCACTGAAGCTTTCTTT. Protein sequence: CACRQGGTEAFF.

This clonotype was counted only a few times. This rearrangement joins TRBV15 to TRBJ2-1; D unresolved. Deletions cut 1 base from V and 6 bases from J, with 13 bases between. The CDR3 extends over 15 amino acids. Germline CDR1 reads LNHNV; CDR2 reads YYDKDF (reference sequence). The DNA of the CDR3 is TGTGCCACCAGCAGAGGTGGAACAGCCTCCAATGAGCAGTTCTTC. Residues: CATSRGGTASNEQFF.

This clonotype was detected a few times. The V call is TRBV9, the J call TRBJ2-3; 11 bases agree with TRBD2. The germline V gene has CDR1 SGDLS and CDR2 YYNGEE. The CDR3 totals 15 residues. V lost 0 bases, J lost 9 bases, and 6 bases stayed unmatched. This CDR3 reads CASSVALAGVSTQYF. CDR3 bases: TGTGCCAGCAGCGTAGCACTAGCGGGAGTGTCGACGCAGTATTTT.

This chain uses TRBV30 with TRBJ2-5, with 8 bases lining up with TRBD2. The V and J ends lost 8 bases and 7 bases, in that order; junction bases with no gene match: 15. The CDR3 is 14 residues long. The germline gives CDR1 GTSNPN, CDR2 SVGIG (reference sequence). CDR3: CAHGLGLVPGTQYF. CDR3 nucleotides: TGTGCCCATGGACTGGGACTAGTCCCGGGGACCCAGTACTTC.

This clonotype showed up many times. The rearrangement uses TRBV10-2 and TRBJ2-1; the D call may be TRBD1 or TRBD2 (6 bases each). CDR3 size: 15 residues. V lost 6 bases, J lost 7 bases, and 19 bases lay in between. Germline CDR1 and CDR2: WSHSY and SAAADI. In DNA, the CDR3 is TGCGCCAGCAGCCCCGGGACTGGGGGCCGAAATGAGCAGTTCTTC. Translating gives CASSPGTGGRNEQFF.

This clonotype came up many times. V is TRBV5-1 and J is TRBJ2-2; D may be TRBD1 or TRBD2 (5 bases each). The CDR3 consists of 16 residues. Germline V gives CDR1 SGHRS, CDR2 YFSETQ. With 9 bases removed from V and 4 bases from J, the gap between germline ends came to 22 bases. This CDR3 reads CATWKGTFSGTGELFF. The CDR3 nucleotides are TGCGCCACCTGGAAAGGGACCTTTTCCGGCACCGGGGAGCTGTTTTTT.

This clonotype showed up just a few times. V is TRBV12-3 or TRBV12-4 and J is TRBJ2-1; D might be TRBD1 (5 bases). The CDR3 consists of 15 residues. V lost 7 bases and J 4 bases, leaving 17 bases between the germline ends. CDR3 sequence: CASNRQNEAYNEQFF. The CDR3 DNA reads TGTGCCAGCAACCGACAGAATGAGGCGTACAATGAGCAGTTCTTC.

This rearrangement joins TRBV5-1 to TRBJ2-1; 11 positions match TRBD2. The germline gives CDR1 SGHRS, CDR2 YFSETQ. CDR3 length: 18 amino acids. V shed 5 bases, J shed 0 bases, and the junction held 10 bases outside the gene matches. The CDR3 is CASRGTSGRLSSYNEQFF. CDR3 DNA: TGCGCCAGCAGAGGTACTAGCGGGAGATTGAGCTCCTACAATGAGCAGTTCTTC. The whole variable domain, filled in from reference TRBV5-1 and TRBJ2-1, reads KAGVTQTPRYLIKTRGQQVTLSCSPISGHRSVSWYQQTPGQGLQFLFEYFSETQRNKGNFPGRFSGRQFSNSRSEMNVSTLELGDSALYLCASRGTSGRLSSYNEQFFGPGTRLTVL.

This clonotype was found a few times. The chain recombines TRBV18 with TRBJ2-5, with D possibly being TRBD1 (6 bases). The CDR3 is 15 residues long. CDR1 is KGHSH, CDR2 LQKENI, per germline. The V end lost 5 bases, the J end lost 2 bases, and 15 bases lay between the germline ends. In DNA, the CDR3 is TGTGCCAGCTCAGGATCGGTGGACAGTCAAGAGACCCAGTACTTC. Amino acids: CASSGSVDSQETQYF. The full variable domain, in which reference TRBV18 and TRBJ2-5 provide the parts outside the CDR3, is NAGVMQNPRHLVRRRGQEARLRCSPMKGHSHVYWYRQLPEEGLKFMVYLQKENIIDESGMPKERFSAEFPKEGPSILRIQQVVRGDSAAYFCASSGSVDSQETQYFGPGTRLLVL.

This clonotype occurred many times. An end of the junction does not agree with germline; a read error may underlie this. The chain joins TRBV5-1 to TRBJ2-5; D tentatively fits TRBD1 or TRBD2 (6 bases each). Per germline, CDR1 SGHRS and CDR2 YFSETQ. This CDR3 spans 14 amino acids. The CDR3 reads CASSLGGFQETQYF. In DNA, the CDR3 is TGTGCCAGCAGTTTAGGGGGGTTTCAAGAGACCCAGTACTTC.

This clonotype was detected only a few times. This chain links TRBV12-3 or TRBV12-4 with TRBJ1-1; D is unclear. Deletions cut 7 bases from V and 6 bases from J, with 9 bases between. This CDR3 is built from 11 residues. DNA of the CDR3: TGTGCCAGCACTTCATTCTCTGAAGCTTTCTTT. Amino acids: CASTSFSEAFF.

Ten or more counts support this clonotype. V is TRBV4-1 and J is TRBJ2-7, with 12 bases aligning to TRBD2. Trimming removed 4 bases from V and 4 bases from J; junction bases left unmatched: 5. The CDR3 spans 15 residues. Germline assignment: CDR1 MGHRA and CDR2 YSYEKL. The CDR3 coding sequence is TGCGCCAGCAGCCCCTTCCTAGCGGGAGGGTACGAGCAGTACTTC. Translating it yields CASSPFLAGGYEQYF.

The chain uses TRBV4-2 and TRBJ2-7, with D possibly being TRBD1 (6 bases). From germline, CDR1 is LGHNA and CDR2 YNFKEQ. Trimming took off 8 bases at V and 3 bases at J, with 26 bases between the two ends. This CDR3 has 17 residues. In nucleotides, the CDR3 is TGTGCCAGCGGCCCCGGGATCAGGGGCCGTAGAATCTACGAGCAGTACTTC. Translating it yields CASGPGIRGRRIYEQYF.

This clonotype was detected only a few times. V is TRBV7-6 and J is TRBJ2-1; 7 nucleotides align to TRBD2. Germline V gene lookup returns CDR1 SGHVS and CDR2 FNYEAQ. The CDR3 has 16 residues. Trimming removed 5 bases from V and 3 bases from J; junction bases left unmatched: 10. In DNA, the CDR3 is TGTGCCAGCAGCGACCCCGGGACTACCTACTACAATGAGCAGTTCTTC. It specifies CASSDPGTTYYNEQFF. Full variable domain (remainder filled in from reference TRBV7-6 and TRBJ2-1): GAGVSQSPRYKVTKRGQDVALRCDPISGHVSLYWYRQALGQGPEFLTYFNYEAQQDKSGLPNDRFSAERPEGSISTLTIQRTEQRDSAMYRCASSDPGTTYYNEQFFGPGTRLTVL.

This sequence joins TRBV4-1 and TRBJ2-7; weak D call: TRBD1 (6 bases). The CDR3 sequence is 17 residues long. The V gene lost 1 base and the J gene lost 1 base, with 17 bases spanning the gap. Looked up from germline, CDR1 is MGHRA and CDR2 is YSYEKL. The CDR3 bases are TGCGCCAGCAGCCAAGGTCCCCCCAGGGGCGAGTCCTACGAGCAGTACTTC. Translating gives CASSQGPPRGESYEQYF.

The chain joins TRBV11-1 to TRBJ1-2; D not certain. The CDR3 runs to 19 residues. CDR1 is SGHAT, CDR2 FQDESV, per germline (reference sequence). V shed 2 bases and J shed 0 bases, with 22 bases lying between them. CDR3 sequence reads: CASSLQDGQYHRANYGYTF. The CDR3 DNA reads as TGTGCCAGCAGCTTACAAGACGGGCAGTACCACCGAGCTAACTATGGCTACACCTTC.

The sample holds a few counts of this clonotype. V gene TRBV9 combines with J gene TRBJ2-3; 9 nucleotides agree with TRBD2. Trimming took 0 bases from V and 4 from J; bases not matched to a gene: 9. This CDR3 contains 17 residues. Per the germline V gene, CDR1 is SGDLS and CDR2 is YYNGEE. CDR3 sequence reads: CASSVAGASGKADTQYF. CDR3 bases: TGTGCCAGCAGCGTAGCGGGGGCTAGCGGGAAGGCAGATACGCAGTATTTT.

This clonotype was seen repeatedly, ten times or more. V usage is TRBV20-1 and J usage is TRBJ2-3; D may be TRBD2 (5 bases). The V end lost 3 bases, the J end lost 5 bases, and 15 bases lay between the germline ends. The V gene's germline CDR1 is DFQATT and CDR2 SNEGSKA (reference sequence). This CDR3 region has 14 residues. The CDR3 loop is CSARSSGTEDTQYF. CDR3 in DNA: TGCAGTGCTAGGTCCAGCGGCACCGAAGATACGCAGTATTTT.